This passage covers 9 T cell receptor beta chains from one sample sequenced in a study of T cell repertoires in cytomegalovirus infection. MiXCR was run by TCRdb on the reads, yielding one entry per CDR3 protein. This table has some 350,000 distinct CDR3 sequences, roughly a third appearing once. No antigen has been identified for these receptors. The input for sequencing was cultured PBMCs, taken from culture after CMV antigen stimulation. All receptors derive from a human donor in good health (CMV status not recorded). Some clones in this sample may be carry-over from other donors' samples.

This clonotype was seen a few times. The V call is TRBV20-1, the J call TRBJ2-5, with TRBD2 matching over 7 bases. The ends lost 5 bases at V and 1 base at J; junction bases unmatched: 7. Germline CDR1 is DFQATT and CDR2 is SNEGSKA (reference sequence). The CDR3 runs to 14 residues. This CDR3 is CSAGPPGGQETQYF. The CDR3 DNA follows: TGCAGTGCTGGCCCTCCGGGAGGCCAAGAGACCCAGTACTTC.

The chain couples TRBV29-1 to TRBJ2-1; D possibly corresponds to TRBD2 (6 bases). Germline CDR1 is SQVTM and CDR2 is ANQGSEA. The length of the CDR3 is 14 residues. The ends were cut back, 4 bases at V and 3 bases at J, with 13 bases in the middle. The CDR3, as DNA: TGCAGCGTTGGGCGGGACTCCAACTACAATGAGCAGTTCTTC. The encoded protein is CSVGRDSNYNEQFF.

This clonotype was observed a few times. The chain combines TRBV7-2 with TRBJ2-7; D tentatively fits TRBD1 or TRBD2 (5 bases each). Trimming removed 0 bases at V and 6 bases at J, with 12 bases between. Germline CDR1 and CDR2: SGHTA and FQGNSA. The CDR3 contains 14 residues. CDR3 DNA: TGTGCCAGCAGCTTAGCATTGGGACGCCGCGAGCAGTACTTC. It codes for CASSLALGRREQYF.

CDR3 in amino acids: CASSLVMAPWTEEPYEQYF. CDR3 bases: TGTGCCAGCAGCTTAGTAATGGCCCCCTGGACAGAAGAGCCCTACGAGCAGTACTTC. The chain couples TRBV11-3 to TRBJ2-7, with D maybe TRBD1 (6 bases). V shed 1 base and J shed 2 bases, with 24 bases lying between them. CDR1 is SGHNT and CDR2 is YENEEA in the germline V gene. The CDR3 runs to 19 residues. The whole variable domain, filled in from reference TRBV11-3 and TRBJ2-7, reads EAGVVQSPRYKIIEKKQPVAFWCNPISGHNTLYWYLQNLGQGPELLIRYENEEAVDDSQLPKDRFSAERLKGVDSTLKIQPAELGDSAVYLCASSLVMAPWTEEPYEQYFGPGTRLTVT.

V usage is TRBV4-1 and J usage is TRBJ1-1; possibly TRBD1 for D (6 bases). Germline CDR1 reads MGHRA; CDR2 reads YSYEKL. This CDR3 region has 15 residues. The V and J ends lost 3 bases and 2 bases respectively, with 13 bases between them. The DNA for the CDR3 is TGCGCCAGCAGCCATCCCGCACAGGGAAACACTGAAGCTTTCTTT. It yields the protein CASSHPAQGNTEAFF.

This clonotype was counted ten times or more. The CDR3, as DNA: TGTGCCAGCCGAGATGGGACGGGCCACACCGGGGAGCTGTTTTTT. Protein: CASRDGTGHTGELFF. The rearrangement uses TRBV7-2 and TRBJ2-2; D possibly uses TRBD1 or TRBD2 (5 bases each). CDR1 and CDR2 from the germline V gene are SGHTA and FQGNSA. Trimming cost V 8 bases and J 3 bases, with 16 bases left between them. The CDR3 runs to 15 residues.

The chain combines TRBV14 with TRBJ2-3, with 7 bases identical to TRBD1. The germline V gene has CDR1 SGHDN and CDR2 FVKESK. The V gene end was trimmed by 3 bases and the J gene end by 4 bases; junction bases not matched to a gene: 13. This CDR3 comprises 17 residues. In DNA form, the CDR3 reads TGTGCCAGCAGCCAGAAGGACAGGTTGCGAGGTGCAGATACGCAGTATTTT. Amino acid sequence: CASSQKDRLRGADTQYF.

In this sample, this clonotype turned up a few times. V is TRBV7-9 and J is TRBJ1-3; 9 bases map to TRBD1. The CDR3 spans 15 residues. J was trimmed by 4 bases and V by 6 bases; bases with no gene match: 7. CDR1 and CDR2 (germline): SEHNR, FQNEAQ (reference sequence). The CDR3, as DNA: TGTGCCAGCAGTCCACAGGGGGCGACAGGAAACACCATATATTTT. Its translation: CASSPQGATGNTIYF.

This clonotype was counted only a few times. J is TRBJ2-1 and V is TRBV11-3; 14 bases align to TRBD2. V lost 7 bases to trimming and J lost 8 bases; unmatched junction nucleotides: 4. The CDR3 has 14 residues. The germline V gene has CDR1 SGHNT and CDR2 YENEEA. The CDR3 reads CASTGTSGSYEQFF. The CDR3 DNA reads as TGTGCCAGCACCGGGACTAGCGGGAGTTATGAGCAGTTCTTC.